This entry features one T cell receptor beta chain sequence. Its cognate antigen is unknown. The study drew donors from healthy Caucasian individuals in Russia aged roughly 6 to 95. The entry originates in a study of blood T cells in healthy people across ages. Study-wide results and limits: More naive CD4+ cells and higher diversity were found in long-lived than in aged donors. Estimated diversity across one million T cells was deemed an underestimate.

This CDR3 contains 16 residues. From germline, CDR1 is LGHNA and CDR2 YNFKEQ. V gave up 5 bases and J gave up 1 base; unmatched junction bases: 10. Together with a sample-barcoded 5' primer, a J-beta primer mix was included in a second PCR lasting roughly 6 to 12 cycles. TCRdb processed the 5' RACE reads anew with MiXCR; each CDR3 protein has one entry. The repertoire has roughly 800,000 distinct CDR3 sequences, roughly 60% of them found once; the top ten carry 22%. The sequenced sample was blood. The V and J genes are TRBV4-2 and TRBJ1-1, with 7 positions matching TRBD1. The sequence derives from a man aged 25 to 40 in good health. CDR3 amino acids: CASSKSTGRGNTEAFF. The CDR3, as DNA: TGTGCCAGCAGCAAGTCGACAGGGAGAGGGAACACTGAAGCTTTCTTT.